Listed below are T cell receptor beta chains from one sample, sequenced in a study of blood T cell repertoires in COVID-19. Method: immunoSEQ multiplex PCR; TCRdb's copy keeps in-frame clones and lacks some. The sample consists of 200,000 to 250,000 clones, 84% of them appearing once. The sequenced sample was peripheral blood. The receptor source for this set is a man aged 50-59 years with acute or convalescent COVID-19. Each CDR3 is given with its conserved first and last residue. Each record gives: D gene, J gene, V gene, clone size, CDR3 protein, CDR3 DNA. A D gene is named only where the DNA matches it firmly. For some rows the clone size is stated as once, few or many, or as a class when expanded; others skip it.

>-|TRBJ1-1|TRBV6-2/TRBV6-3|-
CASSFGPEAFF
TGTGCCAGCAGTTTTGGGCCAGAAGCTTTCTTT
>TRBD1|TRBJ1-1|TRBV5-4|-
CASSLVGQAWDTEAFF
TGTGCCAGCAGCTTAGTAGGACAGGCTTGGGACACTGAAGCTTTCTTT
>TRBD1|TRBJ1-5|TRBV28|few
CASSLHRGSSGNQPQHF
TGTGCCAGCAGTTTACACAGGGGGTCGTCGGGCAATCAGCCCCAGCATTTT
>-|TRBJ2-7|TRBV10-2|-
CASSDRRVHEQYF
TGCGCCAGCAGTGACCGGAGGGTCCACGAGCAGTACTTC
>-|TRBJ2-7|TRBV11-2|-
CASSLERADYEQYF
TGTGCCAGCAGCTTAGAGCGAGCGGACTACGAGCAGTACTTC
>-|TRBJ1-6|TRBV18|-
CASSSGSGYPLHF
TGTGCCAGCTCATCCGGCTCAGGGTATCCCCTCCACTTT
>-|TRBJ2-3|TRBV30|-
CAWGPVTDTQYF
TGTGCCTGGGGGCCGGTCACAGATACGCAGTATTTT
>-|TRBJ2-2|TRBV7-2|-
CASSLDGGAGGELFF
TGTGCCAGCAGCTTAGATGGCGGGGCGGGCGGGGAGCTGTTTTTT
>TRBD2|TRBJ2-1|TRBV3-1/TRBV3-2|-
CASSPRLAGAVNEQFF
TGTGCCAGCAGCCCGCGGCTAGCGGGGGCCGTCAATGAGCAGTTCTTC
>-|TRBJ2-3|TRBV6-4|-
CASSRGLGQEEDTQYF
TGTGCCAGCAGCCGGGGGTTAGGACAGGAGGAAGATACGCAGTATTTT
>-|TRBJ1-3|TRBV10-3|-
CAISIVDSGNTIYF
TGTGCCATCAGTATAGTAGACTCTGGAAACACCATATATTTT
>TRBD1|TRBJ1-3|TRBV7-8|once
CASSRQGGLYF
TGTGCCAGCAGTAGACAGGGCGGTCTATATTTT
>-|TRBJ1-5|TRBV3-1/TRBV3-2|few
CASSPTVSNQPQHF
TGTGCCAGCAGCCCGACAGTTAGCAATCAGCCCCAGCATTTT
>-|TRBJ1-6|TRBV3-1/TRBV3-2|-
CASSQTDLFNSPLHF
TGTGCCAGCAGCCAGACGGACTTATTTAATTCACCCCTCCACTTT
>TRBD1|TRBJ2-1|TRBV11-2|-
CASSRRTGNLNNEQFF
TGTGCCAGCAGCCGCCGGACAGGGAACCTCAACAATGAGCAGTTCTTC